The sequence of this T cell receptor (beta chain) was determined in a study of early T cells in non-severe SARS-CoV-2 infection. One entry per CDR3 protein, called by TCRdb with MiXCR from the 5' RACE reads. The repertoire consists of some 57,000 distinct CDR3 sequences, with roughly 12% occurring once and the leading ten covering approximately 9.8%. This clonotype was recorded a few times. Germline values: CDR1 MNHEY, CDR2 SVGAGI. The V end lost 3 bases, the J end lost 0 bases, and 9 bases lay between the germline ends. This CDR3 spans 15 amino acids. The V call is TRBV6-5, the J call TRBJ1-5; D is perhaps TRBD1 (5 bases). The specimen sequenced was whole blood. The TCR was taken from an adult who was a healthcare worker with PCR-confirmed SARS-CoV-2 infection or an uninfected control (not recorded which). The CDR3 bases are TGTGCCAGCAGTTATTCTAGGGGTAGCAATCAGCCCCAGCATTTT. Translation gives CASSYSRGSNQPQHF.